This T cell receptor (beta chain) was obtained from a study of T cells after yellow fever vaccination. Study-wide findings and caveats: Boosting was followed by the reappearance of most primary-vaccination clones (roughly 95% CD4, about 88% CD8). A small proportion of clonotypes was detected in both the CD4 and CD8 compartments.

This clonotype appeared many times. What it binds is not known. CDR1 is LGHNA and CDR2 is YSLEER in the germline V gene. V was clipped by 2 bases and J by 0 bases, with 11 bases between them. This CDR3 is built from 15 residues. 5'RACE template switching added a universal primer site and UMIs to TCR cDNA. TCRdb fed the 5' RACE reads into MiXCR, producing one record per CDR3 protein. The sample records some 32,000 distinct CDR3 sequences, approximately 4.7% being singletons. The material was CD8+ T cells sorted from PBMCs, obtained 5 days after the yellow fever booster vaccination. This TCR came from a young man who received the YFV17D yellow fever vaccine. The chain employs TRBV4-3 and TRBJ2-7; D is undetermined. For the CDR3, the DNA is TGCGCCAGCAGCCAAACCTACCAGTCCTCCTACGAGCAGTACTTC. It translates to CASSQTYQSSYEQYF.